The 7 T cell receptor beta chains given below trace back to one sample, sequenced in a study of read filtering for tumor transcriptome and immune sequencing. The library was built from roughly 400 ng RNA with molecular barcoded adaptors for alpha/delta and beta/gamma chains. Via MiXCR, TCRdb re-called the reads, giving one row per CDR3 protein. The sample gives 100,000 to 150,000 distinct CDR3 sequences, over 10% of which show up once; 9.5% to 12% is in the top ten. Material: a population of CD138-negative cells sorted from bone marrow. The receptors derive from a donor aged 40 or over with multiple myeloma.

At least ten counts were recorded for this clonotype. The V gene is TRBV27, the J gene TRBJ1-5; 9 nucleotides match TRBD1. The CDR3 is 15 amino acids. After removal of 3 bases from V and 2 bases from J, the junction contained 2 bases not matched to a gene. CDR1 and CDR2 from the germline V gene are MNHEY and SMNVEV (reference sequence). This chain's CDR3 is CASSLGQGGNQPQHF. CDR3 sequence (DNA): TGTGCCAGCAGTTTGGGACAGGGAGGCAATCAGCCCCAGCATTTT.

At least ten counts were recorded for this clonotype. The chain has TRBV4-1 and TRBJ1-6; 8 bases line up with TRBD1. CDR3 length: 16 residues. The J segment lost 8 bases and the V segment lost 5 bases, leaving 11 bases of the junction unmatched. Germline CDR1 reads MGHRA; CDR2 reads YSYEKL. The CDR3 spells CASSTQPDRVDSPLHF. The CDR3 DNA sequence: TGCGCCAGCAGCACCCAACCGGACAGGGTTGATTCACCCCTCCACTTT.

Many counts were recorded for this clonotype. The chain joins TRBV7-8 to TRBJ2-5, with D perhaps being TRBD1 or TRBD2 (6 bases each). Germline values: CDR1 SGHVS, CDR2 FQNEAQ. The length of the CDR3 is 14 residues. V lost 3 bases and J lost 5, with 13 bases in between. Here the CDR3 DNA reads TGTGCCAGCAGCTTCTCCGGGGGCGGGGAGACCCAGTACTTC. It specifies CASSFSGGGETQYF. The full variable domain, in which reference TRBV7-8 and TRBJ2-5 provide the parts outside the CDR3, is GAGVSQSPRYKVAKRGQDVALRCDPISGHVSLFWYQQALGQGPEFLTYFQNEAQLDKSGLPSDRFFAERPEGSVSTLKIQRTQQEDSAVYLCASSFSGGGETQYFGPGTRLLVL.

This clonotype occurred many times. The chain joins TRBV3-1 to TRBJ2-3, with D hard to call. The CDR3 runs 12 residues. The germline V gene has CDR1 LGHDT and CDR2 YNNKEL (reference sequence). Trimming stripped 4 bases from V and 15 bases from J, with 17 bases between. CDR3 in amino acids: CASSPPGGRGYF. The CDR3 coding sequence is TGTGCCAGCAGCCCGCCGGGCGGTCGCGGATATTTT.

As for this clonotype: This likely stems from a read error, as it lies one base from a far larger clone. The chain uses TRBV6-2 or TRBV6-3 and TRBJ2-1; TRBD2 might be the D (5 bases). This CDR3 has 13 amino acids. Germline CDR1 is MNHEY and CDR2 is SVGEGT. V shed 6 bases and J shed 9 bases, with 15 bases lying between them. CDR3 in DNA: TGTGCCAGCAGCCTTCCCCTACGGGGTGAGCAGTTCTTC. Its protein product is CASSLPLRGEQFF.

This clonotype was seen many times. The V and J genes are TRBV5-1 and TRBJ2-2; 10 nucleotides align to TRBD1. The V and J ends lost 3 bases and 3 bases, in that order; junction bases with no gene match: 2. The CDR3 extends over 15 amino acids. The germline gives CDR1 SGHRS, CDR2 YFSETQ. The CDR3 DNA reads TGCGCCAGCAGCTGGACAGGGGGGGACACCGGGGAGCTGTTTTTT. This codes for CASSWTGGDTGELFF.

This clonotype was seen many times. The chain links TRBV20-1 to TRBJ2-1; 11 positions match TRBD2. The CDR3 spans 14 residues. V lost 6 bases and J lost 7; bases outside the gene matches: 8. The germline V gene has CDR1 DFQATT and CDR2 SNEGSKA (reference sequence). The CDR3 DNA reads TGCAGTGCCCATAGCGGGGGGGTCATGAATGAGCAGTTCTTC. Translation: CSAHSGGVMNEQFF.